This passage covers 5 T cell receptor beta chains from one sample sequenced in a study of regulatory T cells in long-lasting Graves disease. Regarding time point: newly diagnosed GD, antithyroid drugs for less than 3 months. RNA isolated from PBMCs was used to make the TCR library. CDR3-region Arm-PCR and iRepertoire HTBI primers produced the TCR beta libraries. Using its own MiXCR run on the multiplex PCR reads, TCRdb lists one record per CDR3 protein. The profile shows about 310,000 distinct CDR3 sequences, 15% to 20% of them singletons. Sequenced material: peripheral blood mononuclear cells (PBMCs), taken at new diagnosis, from a patient treated with antithyroid drugs. These receptors came from a female donor with Graves disease.

This clonotype was found a few times. The rearrangement uses TRBV3-1 and TRBJ1-5; TRBD1 agrees at 9 bases. After removal of 4 bases from V and 7 bases from J, the junction contained 8 bases not matched to a gene. The CDR3 loop spans 15 amino acids. Germline V gene sequence: CDR1 LGHDT, CDR2 YNNKEL (reference sequence). CDR3 in DNA: TGTGCCAGCAGCCCCTCCGGGACAGGGAACCAGCCCCAGCATTTT. Amino acid sequence: CASSPSGTGNQPQHF.

This clonotype was detected a few times. The chain is built from TRBV7-3 and TRBJ2-2; D gene unclear. Trimming shortened V by 1 base and J by 6 bases, and 6 bases separated the two germline ends. CDR3 length equals 13 residues. Germline V gene data show CDR1 as SGHTA and CDR2 as FQGTGA. The CDR3 is CASSLSSPGELFF. The CDR3 nucleotides read TGTGCCAGCAGCTTAAGTAGTCCCGGGGAGCTGTTTTTT.

This clonotype was seen at least ten times. The chain employs TRBV27 and TRBJ2-3, with 7 bases aligning to TRBD1. Germline CDR1 reads MNHEY; CDR2 reads SMNVEV (reference sequence). J was trimmed by 6 bases and V by 1 base; bases with no gene match: 4. The CDR3 is 14 residues long. Here the CDR3 DNA reads TGTGCCAGCAGTTTATATACAGGGGTCGATACGCAGTATTTT. Encoded protein: CASSLYTGVDTQYF.

The rearrangement uses TRBV3-1 and TRBJ1-2, with 9 bases that match TRBD1. This CDR3 is 15 amino acids long. The germline V gene has CDR1 LGHDT and CDR2 YNNKEL (reference sequence). V lost 1 base and J lost 5; bases outside the gene matches: 5. CDR3 region: CASSQVWTGEYGYTF. The CDR3 DNA follows: TGTGCCAGCAGCCAAGTTTGGACAGGGGAGTATGGCTACACCTTC.

This clonotype came up many times. The chain couples TRBV3-1 to TRBJ1-4; a possible D gene is TRBD1 (5 bases). CDR3 size: 16 residues. Germline V gene lookup returns CDR1 LGHDT and CDR2 YNNKEL (reference sequence). Trimming stripped 1 base from V and 0 bases from J, with 9 bases between. The CDR3 protein is CASSQVGTATNEKLFF. DNA of the CDR3: TGTGCCAGCAGCCAAGTGGGGACGGCAACTAATGAAAAACTGTTTTTT.